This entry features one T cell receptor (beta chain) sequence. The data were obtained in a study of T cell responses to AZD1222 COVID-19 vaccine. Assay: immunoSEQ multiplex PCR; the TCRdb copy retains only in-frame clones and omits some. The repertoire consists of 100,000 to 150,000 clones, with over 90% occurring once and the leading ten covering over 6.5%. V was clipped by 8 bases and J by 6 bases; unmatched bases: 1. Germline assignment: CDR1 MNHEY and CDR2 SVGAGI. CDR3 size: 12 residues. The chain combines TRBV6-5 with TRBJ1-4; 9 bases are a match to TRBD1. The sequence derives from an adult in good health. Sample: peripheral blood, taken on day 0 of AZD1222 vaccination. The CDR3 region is CASRDRDEKLFF. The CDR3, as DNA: TGTGCCAGCCGGGACAGGGATGAAAAACTGTTTTTT.